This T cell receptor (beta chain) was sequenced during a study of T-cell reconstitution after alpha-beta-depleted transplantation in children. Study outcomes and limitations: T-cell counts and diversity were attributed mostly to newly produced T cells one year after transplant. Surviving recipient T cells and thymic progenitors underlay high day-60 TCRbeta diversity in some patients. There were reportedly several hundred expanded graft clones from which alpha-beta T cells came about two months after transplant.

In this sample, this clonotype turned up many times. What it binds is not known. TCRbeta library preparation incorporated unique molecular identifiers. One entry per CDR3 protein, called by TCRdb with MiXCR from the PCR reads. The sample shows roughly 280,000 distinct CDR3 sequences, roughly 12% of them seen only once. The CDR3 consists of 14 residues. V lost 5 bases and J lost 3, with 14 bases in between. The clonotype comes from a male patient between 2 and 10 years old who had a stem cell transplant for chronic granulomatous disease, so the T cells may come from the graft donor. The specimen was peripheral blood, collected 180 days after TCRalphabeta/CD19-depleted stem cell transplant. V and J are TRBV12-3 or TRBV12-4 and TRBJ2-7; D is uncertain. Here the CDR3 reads CASSGPQKYYEQYF. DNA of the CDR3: TGTGCCAGCAGTGGGCCCCAGAAGTACTACGAGCAGTACTTC.